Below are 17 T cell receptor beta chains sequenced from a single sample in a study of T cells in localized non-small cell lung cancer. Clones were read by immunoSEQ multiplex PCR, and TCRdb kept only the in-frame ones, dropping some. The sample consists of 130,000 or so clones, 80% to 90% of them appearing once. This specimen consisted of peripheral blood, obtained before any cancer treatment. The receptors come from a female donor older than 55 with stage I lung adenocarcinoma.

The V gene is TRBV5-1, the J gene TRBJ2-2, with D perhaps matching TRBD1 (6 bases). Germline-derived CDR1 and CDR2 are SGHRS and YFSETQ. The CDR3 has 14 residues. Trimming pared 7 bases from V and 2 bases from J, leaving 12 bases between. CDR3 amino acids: CASQDSLNTGELFF. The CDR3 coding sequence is TGCGCCAGCCAGGACAGCTTAAACACCGGGGAGCTGTTTTTT.

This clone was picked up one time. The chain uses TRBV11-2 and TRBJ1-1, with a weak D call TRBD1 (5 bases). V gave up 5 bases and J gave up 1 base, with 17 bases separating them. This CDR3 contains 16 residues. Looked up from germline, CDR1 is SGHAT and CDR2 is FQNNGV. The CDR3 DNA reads TGTGCCAGCAGCCGTATCAGAGGACAAAAGAACACTGAAGCTTTCTTT. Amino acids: CASSRIRGQKNTEAFF. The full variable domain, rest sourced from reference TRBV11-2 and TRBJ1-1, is EAGVAQSPRYKIIEKRQSVAFWCNPISGHATLYWYQQILGQGPKLLIQFQNNGVVDDSQLPKDRFSAERLKGVDSTLKIQPAKLEDSAVYLCASSRIRGQKNTEAFFGQGTRLTVV.

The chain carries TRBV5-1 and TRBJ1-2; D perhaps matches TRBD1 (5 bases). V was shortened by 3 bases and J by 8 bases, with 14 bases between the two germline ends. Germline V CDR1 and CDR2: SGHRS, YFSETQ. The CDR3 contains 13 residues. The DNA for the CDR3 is TGCGCCAGCAGCTCCCTGGGGCAGGAGGGCTACACCTTC. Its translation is CASSSLGQEGYTF. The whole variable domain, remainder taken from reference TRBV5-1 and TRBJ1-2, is KAGVTQTPRYLIKTRGQQVTLSCSPISGHRSVSWYQQTPGQGLQFLFEYFSETQRNKGNFPGRFSGRQFSNSRSEMNVSTLELGDSALYLCASSSLGQEGYTFGSGTRLTVV.

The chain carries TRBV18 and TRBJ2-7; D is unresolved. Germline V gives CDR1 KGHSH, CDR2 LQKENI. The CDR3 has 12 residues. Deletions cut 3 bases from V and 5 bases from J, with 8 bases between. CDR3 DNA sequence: TGTGCCAGCTCACCGGTTGGGGACGAGCAGTACTTC. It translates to CASSPVGDEQYF.

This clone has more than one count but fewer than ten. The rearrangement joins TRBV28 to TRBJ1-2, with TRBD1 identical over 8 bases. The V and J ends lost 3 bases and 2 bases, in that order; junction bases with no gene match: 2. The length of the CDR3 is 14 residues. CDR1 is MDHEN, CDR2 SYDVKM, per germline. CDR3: CASSFRDRNYGYTF. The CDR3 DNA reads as TGTGCCAGCAGTTTCCGGGACAGGAACTATGGCTACACCTTC.

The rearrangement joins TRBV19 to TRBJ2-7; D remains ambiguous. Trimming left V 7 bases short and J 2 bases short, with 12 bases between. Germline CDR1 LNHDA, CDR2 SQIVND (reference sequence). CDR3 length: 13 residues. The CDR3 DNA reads TGTGCCAGTACCCCCCGACCACCCTACGAGCAGTACTTC. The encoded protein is CASTPRPPYEQYF.

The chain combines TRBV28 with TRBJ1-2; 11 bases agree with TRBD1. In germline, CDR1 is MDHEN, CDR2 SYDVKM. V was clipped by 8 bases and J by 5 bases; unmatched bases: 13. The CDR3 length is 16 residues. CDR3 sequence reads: CASARGDRGTLYGYTF. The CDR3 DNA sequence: TGTGCCAGCGCACGGGGGGACAGGGGGACCCTATATGGCTACACCTTC.

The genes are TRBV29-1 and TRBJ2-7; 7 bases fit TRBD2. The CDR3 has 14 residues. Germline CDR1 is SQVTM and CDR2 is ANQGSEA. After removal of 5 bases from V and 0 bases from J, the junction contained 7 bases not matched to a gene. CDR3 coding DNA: TGCAGCGTTTTTGGGGACTATTACTCCTACGAGCAGTACTTC. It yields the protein CSVFGDYYSYEQYF.

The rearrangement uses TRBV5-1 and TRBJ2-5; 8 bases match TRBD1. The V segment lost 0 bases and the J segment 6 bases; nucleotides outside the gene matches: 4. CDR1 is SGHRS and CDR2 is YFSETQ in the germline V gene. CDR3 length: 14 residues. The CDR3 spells CASSLGTGRQTQYF. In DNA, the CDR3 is TGCGCCAGCAGCTTGGGGACAGGGAGACAGACCCAGTACTTC.

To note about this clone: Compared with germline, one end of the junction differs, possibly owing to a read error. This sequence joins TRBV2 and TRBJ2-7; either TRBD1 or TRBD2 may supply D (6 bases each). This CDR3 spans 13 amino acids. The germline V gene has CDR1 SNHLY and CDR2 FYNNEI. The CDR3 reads CASSEYRGAYQHF. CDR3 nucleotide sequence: TGTGCCAGCAGTGAATATAGGGGGGCCTATCAGCACTTC.

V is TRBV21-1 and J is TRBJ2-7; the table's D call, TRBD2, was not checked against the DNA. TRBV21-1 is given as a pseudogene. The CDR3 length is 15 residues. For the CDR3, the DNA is TGTGCCAGCAGCAACGAGCGGGAGGGCCGTTACGAGCAGTACTTC. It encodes CASSNEREGRYEQYF.

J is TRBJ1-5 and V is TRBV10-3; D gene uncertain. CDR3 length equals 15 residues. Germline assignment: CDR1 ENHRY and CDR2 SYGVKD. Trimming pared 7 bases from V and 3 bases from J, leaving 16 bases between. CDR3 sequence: CAIKSGFGPNQPQHF. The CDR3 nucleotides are TGTGCCATCAAGTCGGGGTTCGGTCCCAATCAGCCCCAGCATTTT.

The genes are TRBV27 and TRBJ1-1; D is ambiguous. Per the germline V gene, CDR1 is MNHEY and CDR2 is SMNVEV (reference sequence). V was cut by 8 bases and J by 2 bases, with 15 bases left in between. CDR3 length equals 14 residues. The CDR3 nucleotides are TGTGCCAGCCGCTCATTGTGGGGTAACACTGAAGCTTTCTTT. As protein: CASRSLWGNTEAFF.

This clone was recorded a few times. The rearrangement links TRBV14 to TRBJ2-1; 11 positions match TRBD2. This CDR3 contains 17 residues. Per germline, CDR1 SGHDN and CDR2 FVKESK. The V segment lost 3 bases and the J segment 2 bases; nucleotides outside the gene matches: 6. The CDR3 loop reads CASSHASGRLTYNEQFF. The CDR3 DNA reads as TGTGCCAGCAGCCACGCTAGCGGGAGGCTAACCTACAATGAGCAGTTCTTC.

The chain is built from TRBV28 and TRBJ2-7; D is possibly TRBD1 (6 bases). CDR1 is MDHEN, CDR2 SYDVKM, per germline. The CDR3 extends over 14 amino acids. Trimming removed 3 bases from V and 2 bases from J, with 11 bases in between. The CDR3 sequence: CASSFPDRPYEQYF. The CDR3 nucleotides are TGTGCCAGCAGTTTCCCGGACAGACCCTACGAGCAGTACTTC. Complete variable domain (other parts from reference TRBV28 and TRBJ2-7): DVKVTQSSRYLVKRTGEKVFLECVQDMDHENMFWYRQDPGLGLRLIYFSYDVKMKEKGDIPEGYSVSREKKERFSLILESASTNQTSMYLCASSFPDRPYEQYFGPGTRLTVT.

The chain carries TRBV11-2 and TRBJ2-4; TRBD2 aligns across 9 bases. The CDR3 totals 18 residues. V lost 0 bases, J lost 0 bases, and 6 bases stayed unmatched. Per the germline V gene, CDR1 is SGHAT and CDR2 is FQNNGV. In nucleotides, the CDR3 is TGTGCCAGCAGCTTAGAGCATGCTAGCGGGATAGCCAAAAACATTCAGTACTTC. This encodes CASSLEHASGIAKNIQYF.

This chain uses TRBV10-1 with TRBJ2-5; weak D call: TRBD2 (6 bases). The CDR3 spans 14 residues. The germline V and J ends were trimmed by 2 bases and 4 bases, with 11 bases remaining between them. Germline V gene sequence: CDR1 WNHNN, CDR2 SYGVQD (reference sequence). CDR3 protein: CASSESAGRETQYF. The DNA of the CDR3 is TGCGCCAGCAGTGAGAGCGCGGGGAGAGAGACCCAGTACTTC.